This T cell receptor (beta chain) is drawn from a study of response to subunit inactivated influenza vaccine. Study outcomes and limitations: That few new T cells are recruited by each seasonal influenza vaccination was the authors' suggestion.

CDR1 DFQATT and CDR2 SNEGSKA come from the germline V gene (reference sequence). The V gene lost 3 bases and the J gene lost 6 bases, with 19 bases spanning the gap. This CDR3 has 15 residues. Concerning this clonotype itself: Its antigen is not known.

TCRdb redid the calling of the RT-PCR reads with MiXCR, one entry per CDR3 protein. The sample yields about 800,000 distinct CDR3 sequences, around 21% seen once. Sequenced here: PBMCs from blood, sampled 4 to 6 days after vaccination. The chain has TRBV20-1 and TRBJ2-3; D might be TRBD2 (6 bases). This TCR came from a man aged 45-65 years who received an inactivated influenza vaccine. CDR3 bases: TGCAGTGCTAGCTGGCGGGGCCTACGGTGGGATACGCAGTATTTT. This gives the protein CSASWRGLRWDTQYF.